This passage covers 27 T cell receptor beta chains from one sample sequenced in a study of human T cells and chemical hapten exposure. The time point denotes: patch test 1, 2 weeks after DPC sensitization. Treatment of the sample: therapeutic diphenylcyclopropenone sensitization with weekly scalp DPC. TCRdb recomputed calls from the RACE reads with MiXCR, one row per CDR3 protein. Seen here are 85,000 to 100,000 distinct CDR3 sequences, roughly an eighth observed once, and the top ten hold over 2%. The sample in question was whole blood, obtained in connection with sensitization to the hapten diphenylcyclopropenone (DPC). The source of these receptors is a woman between 40 and 55 years old with alopecia areata. Some clones in this sample may be carry-over from other donors' samples.

J is TRBJ2-5 and V is TRBV29-1; 12 bases are a match to TRBD2. Germline trimming cut 6 bases from V and 5 bases from J; bases unmatched to any gene: 13. This CDR3 has 16 residues. In germline, CDR1 is SQVTM, CDR2 ANQGSEA. CDR3 sequence reads: CSVGPSGRGVRETQYF. CDR3 bases: TGCAGCGTGGGGCCTAGCGGGAGGGGAGTAAGGGAGACCCAGTACTTC. The complete variable domain, with remaining parts taken from reference TRBV29-1 and TRBJ2-5, reads SAVISQKPSRDICQRGTSLTIQCQVDSQVTMMFWYRQQPGQSLTLIATANQGSEATYESGFVIDKFPISRPNLTFSTLTVSNMSPEDSSIYLCSVGPSGRGVRETQYFGPGTRLLVL.

The rearrangement uses TRBV28 and TRBJ2-4; TRBD2 matches at 7 bases. The CDR3 is made up of 14 amino acids. The J segment lost 7 bases and the V segment lost 5 bases, leaving 8 bases of the junction unmatched. Germline lookup yields CDR1 MDHEN and CDR2 SYDVKM. The CDR3 region is CASSPPPGGNIQYF. The CDR3, as DNA: TGTGCCAGCAGTCCCCCCCCCGGGGGGAACATTCAGTACTTC.

This clonotype showed up many times. The rearrangement links TRBV6-5 to TRBJ2-7; 9 bases fit TRBD1. This CDR3 spans 14 amino acids. Germline-derived CDR1 and CDR2 are MNHEY and SVGAGI. The J segment lost 12 bases and the V segment lost 6 bases, leaving 15 bases of the junction unmatched. The DNA of the CDR3 is TGTGCCAGCAGAATAGGACAGGGGACGTCCGAGGCGTACTTC. This sequence encodes CASRIGQGTSEAYF.

This clonotype has a handful of counts. The V call is TRBV10-3, the J call TRBJ2-1, with D unresolved. The CDR3 sequence is 12 residues long. Germline values: CDR1 ENHRY, CDR2 SYGVKD. Trimming took 11 bases from V and 0 from J, leaving 8 bases between them. The CDR3 DNA reads TGTGCCTCGGCCAGCTCCTACAATGAGCAGTTCTTC. Encoded protein: CASASSYNEQFF.

This sequence joins TRBV7-9 and TRBJ1-4; D call uncertain. The CDR3 totals 13 residues. V lost 1 base and J lost 8, with 8 bases in between. CDR1 SEHNR and CDR2 FQNEAQ come from the germline V gene (reference sequence). The CDR3 sequence is CASSLGATEKLFF. The CDR3 DNA reads as TGTGCCAGCAGCTTAGGAGCTACGGAAAAACTGTTTTTT.

This clonotype has at least ten counts. The chain has TRBV29-1 and TRBJ2-7; 7 nucleotides align to TRBD2. Germline values: CDR1 SQVTM, CDR2 ANQGSEA. The junction had 3 bases not matched to a gene; V was cut back by 7 bases and J by 3 bases. The CDR3 contains 11 residues. This chain's CDR3 is CSGGGDYEQYF. CDR3 DNA sequence: TGCAGCGGGGGGGGAGACTACGAGCAGTACTTC.

This clonotype was observed a few times. The chain is built from TRBV20-1 and TRBJ1-1; D perhaps matches TRBD1 (6 bases). V shed 3 bases and J shed 4 bases, with 15 bases lying between them. The germline CDR1 and CDR2 sequences are DFQATT and SNEGSKA (reference sequence). The CDR3 is made up of 14 amino acids. CDR3: CSARAGEGITEAFF. The CDR3 DNA is TGCAGTGCTAGGGCAGGGGAAGGGATCACTGAAGCTTTCTTT.

This clonotype was seen at least ten times. The chain couples TRBV15 to TRBJ1-3; no definite D call. V was trimmed by 5 bases and J by 0 bases, leaving 14 bases between them. This CDR3 region has 16 residues. Germline CDR1 and CDR2: LNHNV and YYDKDF (reference sequence). The CDR3 protein is CATSGRTRTSGNTIYF. CDR3 nucleotides: TGTGCCACCAGCGGCCGGACGCGAACCTCTGGAAACACCATATATTTT.

This chain joins TRBV4-3 and TRBJ2-1; D is undetermined. Germline lookup yields CDR1 LGHNA and CDR2 YSLEER. The CDR3 is 13 residues long. Trimming removed 3 bases from V and 10 bases from J, with 13 bases in between. The CDR3 nucleotides read TGCGCCAGCAGCCATTATTCCGGCCCGGAGCAGTTCTTC. Amino acids: CASSHYSGPEQFF.

The CDR3 loop is CASSEIAKNIQYF. In DNA form, the CDR3 reads TGTGCCAGCAGTGAGATAGCCAAAAACATTCAGTACTTC. The chain couples TRBV25-1 to TRBJ2-4, with D uncertain. The germline V gene has CDR1 MGHDK and CDR2 SYGVNS. This CDR3 has 13 residues. The ends were cut back, 3 bases at V and 0 bases at J, with 3 bases in the middle.

This clonotype was observed a few times. The V and J genes are TRBV10-2 and TRBJ1-6; perhaps TRBD1 as D (6 bases). The V gene lost 2 bases and the J gene lost 10 bases, with 9 bases spanning the gap. Germline V gives CDR1 WSHSY, CDR2 SAAADI. This CDR3 has 13 amino acids. CDR3: CASSETGRSPLHF. The CDR3 nucleotides are TGCGCCAGCAGTGAGACAGGGAGGTCACCCCTCCACTTT.

The V call is TRBV5-6, the J call TRBJ1-2; no firm D call. This CDR3 comprises 13 residues. Germline CDR1 SGHDT, CDR2 YYEEEE. Trimming shortened V by 4 bases and J by 4 bases, and 11 bases separated the two germline ends. The CDR3 DNA reads as TGTGCCAGCAGCCGCCGGAAAGGCTATGGCTACACCTTC. It translates to CASSRRKGYGYTF.

The table lists this clonotype with a few counts. The chain carries TRBV7-6 and TRBJ2-5; 8 nucleotides agree with TRBD1. Per the germline V gene, CDR1 is SGHVS and CDR2 is FNYEAQ. Trimming cost V 1 base and J 5 bases; bases outside gene matches: 9. This CDR3 region has 16 residues. The CDR3 nucleotides read TGTGCCAGCAGCTTAGTAACAGGGGGGACGAGGGAGACCCAGTACTTC. Its protein is CASSLVTGGTRETQYF. Complete variable domain (other parts from reference TRBV7-6 and TRBJ2-5): GAGVSQSPRYKVTKRGQDVALRCDPISGHVSLYWYRQALGQGPEFLTYFNYEAQQDKSGLPNDRFSAERPEGSISTLTIQRTEQRDSAMYRCASSLVTGGTRETQYFGPGTRLLVL.

This chain joins TRBV2 and TRBJ1-6; 7 positions match TRBD1. The ends lost 7 bases at V and 7 bases at J; junction bases unmatched: 13. The CDR3 length is 16 residues. Germline lookup yields CDR1 SNHLY and CDR2 FYNNEI. This CDR3 reads CASKDGATGLNSPLHF. The CDR3 nucleotides read TGTGCCAGCAAAGACGGGGCGACAGGGCTCAATTCACCCCTCCACTTT.

The chain carries TRBV6-5 and TRBJ2-1; 16 nucleotides agree with TRBD2. Trimming removed 6 bases from V and 10 bases from J; junction bases left unmatched: 6. This CDR3 region has 15 residues. Germline lookup yields CDR1 MNHEY and CDR2 SVGAGI. The DNA for the CDR3 is TGTGCCAGCAGCCGACGGGGACTAGCGGGAGGGGAGCAGTTCTTC. This sequence encodes CASSRRGLAGGEQFF.

This clonotype occurred a few times. The V and J genes are TRBV28 and TRBJ1-5; 8 bases map to TRBD1. V was pared by 5 bases and J by 3 bases, with 12 bases of the junction left unmatched. The CDR3 is 17 amino acids. Germline loops: CDR1 MDHEN, CDR2 SYDVKM. The CDR3 spells CASSPGQGVVPNQPQHF. DNA of the CDR3: TGTGCCAGCAGTCCCGGACAGGGTGTTGTCCCCAATCAGCCCCAGCATTTT.

The chain combines TRBV18 with TRBJ1-1; 7 nucleotides match TRBD1. Germline lookup yields CDR1 KGHSH and CDR2 LQKENI. The CDR3 runs to 15 residues. The trim removed 1 base at V and 1 base at J, leaving 3 bases unmatched. The CDR3 loop is CASSPQRGPNTEAFF. CDR3 nucleotide sequence: TGTGCCAGCTCACCACAGAGGGGGCCGAACACTGAAGCTTTCTTT.

This clonotype was seen a few times. The gene calls are TRBV29-1 and TRBJ2-7, with TRBD1 as a possible D gene (5 bases). Germline CDR1 reads SQVTM; CDR2 reads ANQGSEA. V was trimmed by 4 bases and J by 3 bases, leaving 7 bases between them. The length of the CDR3 is 11 residues. The CDR3 nucleotides are TGCAGCGTTGCCAGGGACTACGAGCAGTACTTC. Residues: CSVARDYEQYF.

This clonotype has just a few counts. The rearrangement uses TRBV29-1 and TRBJ2-5; 8 bases map to TRBD2. The junction had 7 bases not matched to a gene; V was cut back by 6 bases and J by 7 bases. This CDR3 has 12 amino acids. Germline CDR1 reads SQVTM; CDR2 reads ANQGSEA. This CDR3 is CSVAGTSGTQYF. CDR3 bases: TGCAGCGTAGCCGGGACTAGTGGGACCCAGTACTTC.

This chain joins TRBV6-5 and TRBJ2-1, with 12 bases identical to TRBD2. CDR3 length: 15 residues. Trimming removed 4 bases from V and 5 bases from J; junction bases left unmatched: 3. In germline, CDR1 is MNHEY, CDR2 SVGAGI. CDR3 sequence: CASSSGLAGNNEQFF. Written as DNA, the CDR3 is TGTGCCAGCAGTTCCGGACTAGCGGGAAACAATGAGCAGTTCTTC.

This clonotype occurred a few times. The J gene is TRBJ1-1, the V gene TRBV28; D uncertain. CDR3 length: 12 residues. V gave up 2 bases and J gave up 1 base, with 2 bases separating them. Germline V lookup: CDR1 MDHEN, CDR2 SYDVKM. The CDR3 loop reads CASSLKNTEAFF. In DNA, the CDR3 is TGTGCCAGCAGTTTAAAGAACACTGAAGCTTTCTTT.

The genes are TRBV29-1 and TRBJ1-5; TRBD1 agrees at 10 bases. J gave up 5 bases and V 4 bases, and 5 bases lay outside the gene matches. The CDR3 spans 14 residues. CDR1 is SQVTM, CDR2 ANQGSEA, per germline. CDR3 nucleotides: TGCAGCGTTGCTTGGGGGACAGGGGATCAGCCCCAGCATTTT. Translation gives CSVAWGTGDQPQHF.

V gene TRBV20-1 combines with J gene TRBJ2-4; 8 bases match TRBD2. This CDR3 has 16 residues. Germline V gene data show CDR1 as DFQATT and CDR2 as SNEGSKA (reference sequence). Trimming removed 2 bases from V and 6 bases from J; junction bases left unmatched: 12. The CDR3 bases are TGCAGTGCTAGACCTACGCTCAGCGGGAGTAGAAACATTCAGTACTTC. It yields the protein CSARPTLSGSRNIQYF.

The gene calls are TRBV18 and TRBJ1-1; TRBD1 is a possible D gene (6 bases). Germline lookup yields CDR1 KGHSH and CDR2 LQKENI. CDR3 length: 13 amino acids. V lost 3 bases and J lost 3, with 8 bases in between. The CDR3 DNA is TGTGCCAGCTCACCTCAGGGGCACACTGAAGCTTTCTTT. Amino acids: CASSPQGHTEAFF. The whole variable domain, filled in from reference TRBV18 and TRBJ1-1, reads NAGVMQNPRHLVRRRGQEARLRCSPMKGHSHVYWYRQLPEEGLKFMVYLQKENIIDESGMPKERFSAEFPKEGPSILRIQQVVRGDSAAYFCASSPQGHTEAFFGQGTRLTVV.

This clonotype was seen a handful of times. The chain is built from TRBV28 and TRBJ2-5, with D possibly TRBD1 on 5 matching bases. The CDR3 spans 16 residues. CDR1 and CDR2 from the germline V gene are MDHEN and SYDVKM. V lost 5 bases, J lost 4 bases, and 20 bases lay in between. CDR3 in amino acids: CASSNGGASGRETQYF. In DNA, the CDR3 is TGTGCCAGCAGTAACGGTGGGGCTAGTGGCAGAGAGACCCAGTACTTC. Complete variable domain (other parts from reference TRBV28 and TRBJ2-5): DVKVTQSSRYLVKRTGEKVFLECVQDMDHENMFWYRQDPGLGLRLIYFSYDVKMKEKGDIPEGYSVSREKKERFSLILESASTNQTSMYLCASSNGGASGRETQYFGPGTRLLVL.

The chain employs TRBV28 and TRBJ2-3; 7 bases match TRBD1. Germline assignment: CDR1 MDHEN and CDR2 SYDVKM. V gave up 8 bases and J gave up 4 bases; unmatched junction bases: 9. The CDR3 loop spans 14 amino acids. The CDR3 is CASAIGGSSDTQYF. The DNA for the CDR3 is TGTGCCAGCGCAATAGGGGGCAGTTCAGATACGCAGTATTTT. Complete variable domain (other parts from reference TRBV28 and TRBJ2-3): DVKVTQSSRYLVKRTGEKVFLECVQDMDHENMFWYRQDPGLGLRLIYFSYDVKMKEKGDIPEGYSVSREKKERFSLILESASTNQTSMYLCASAIGGSSDTQYFGPGTRLTVL.

This clonotype has at least ten counts. J is TRBJ2-1 and V is TRBV29-1; D might be TRBD2 (5 bases). The CDR3 consists of 15 residues. Germline CDR1 reads SQVTM; CDR2 reads ANQGSEA. V lost 7 bases and J 0 bases, leaving 16 bases between the germline ends. The CDR3 nucleotides are TGCAGCGCTGCACTAGGCTCTTACTCCTACAATGAGCAGTTCTTC. Encoded protein: CSAALGSYSYNEQFF.